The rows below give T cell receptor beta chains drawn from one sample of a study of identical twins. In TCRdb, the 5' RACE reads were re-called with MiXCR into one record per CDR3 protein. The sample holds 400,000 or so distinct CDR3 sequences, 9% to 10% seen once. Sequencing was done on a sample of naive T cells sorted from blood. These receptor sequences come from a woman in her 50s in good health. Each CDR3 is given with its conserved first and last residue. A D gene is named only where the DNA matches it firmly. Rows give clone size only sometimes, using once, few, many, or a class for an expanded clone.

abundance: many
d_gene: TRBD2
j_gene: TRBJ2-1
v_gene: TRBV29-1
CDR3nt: TGCAGCGGCCGTGCAGCGGGAGAAGGAAAATGGAGCGGCAATGAGCAGTTCTTC
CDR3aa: CSGRAAGEGKWSGNEQFF

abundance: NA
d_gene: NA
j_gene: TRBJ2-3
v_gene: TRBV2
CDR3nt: TGTGCCAGCAAGACCTTCCGCGGCACAGATACGCAGTATTTT
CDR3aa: CASKTFRGTDTQYF

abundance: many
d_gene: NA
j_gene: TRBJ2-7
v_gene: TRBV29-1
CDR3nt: TGCAGCGTTGTCAGGGGCACTACCGGGGGGGAGCAGTACTTC
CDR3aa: CSVVRGTTGGEQYF

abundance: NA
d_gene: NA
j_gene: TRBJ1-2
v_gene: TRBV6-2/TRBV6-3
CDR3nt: TGTGCCAGCAGGATACGTTCCGGTTCCTATGGCTACACCTTC
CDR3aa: CASRIRSGSYGYTF

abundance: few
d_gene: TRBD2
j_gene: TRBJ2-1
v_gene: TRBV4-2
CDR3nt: TGTGCCAGCAGCCAAGAAGGAGTAGCGGGAGGTGGCGATGAGCAGTTCTTC
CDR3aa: CASSQEGVAGGGDEQFF

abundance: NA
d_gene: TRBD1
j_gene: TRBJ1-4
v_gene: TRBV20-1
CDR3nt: TGCAGTGCTACACAGGGGAGTGGCGAAAAACTGTTTTTT
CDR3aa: CSATQGSGEKLFF

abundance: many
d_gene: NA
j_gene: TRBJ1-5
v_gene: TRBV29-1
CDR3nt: TGCAGCGTTGGACTTGGGAGCAATCAGCCCCAGCATTTT
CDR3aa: CSVGLGSNQPQHF

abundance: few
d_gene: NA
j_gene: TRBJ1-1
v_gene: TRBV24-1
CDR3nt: TGTGCCACCAGGACGGGGGGGCACACTGAAGCTTTCTTT
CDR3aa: CATRTGGHTEAFF

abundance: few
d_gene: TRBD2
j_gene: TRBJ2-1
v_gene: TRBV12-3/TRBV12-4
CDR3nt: TGTGCCAGCAGTTTTTGGGGCCTAGCGGGGGGGAATGAGCAGTTCTTC
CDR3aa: CASSFWGLAGGNEQFF

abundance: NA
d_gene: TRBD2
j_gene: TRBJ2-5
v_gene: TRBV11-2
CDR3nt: TGTGCCAGCAGCTTAATCCTAGCGGGAGCGGGTGAGACCCAGTACTTC
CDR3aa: CASSLILAGAGETQYF

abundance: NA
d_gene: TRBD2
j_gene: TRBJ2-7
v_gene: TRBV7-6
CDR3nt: TGTGCCAGCAGCAGAACGGGAGGGCCTTCTCCCGAGCAGTACTTC
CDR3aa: CASSRTGGPSPEQYF

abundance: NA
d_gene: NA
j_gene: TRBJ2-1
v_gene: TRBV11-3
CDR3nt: TGTGCCAGCAGCCCCTTCCGGGGGAGGAGTCTTTTTACTGAGCAGTTCTTC
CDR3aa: CASSPFRGRSLFTEQFF